The sequence of this T cell receptor (beta chain) was determined in a study of T cells in Graves' hyperthyroidism and ophthalmopathy. Authors of the study amplified TCR beta CDR3 regions from RNA transcripts. Initially, a first-round RT-PCR of the TCR CDR3 employed the HTBI primer set. Using its own MiXCR run on the multiplex PCR reads, TCRdb lists one record per CDR3 protein. The sample records fewer than 750,000 distinct CDR3 sequences, approximately 15% being singletons. In germline, CDR1 is MDHEN, CDR2 SYDVKM. V was shortened by 7 bases and J by 3 bases, with 10 bases between the two germline ends. This CDR3 region has 12 residues. This clonotype was seen ten or more times.

The chain is built from TRBV28 and TRBJ2-7, with D perhaps matching TRBD2 (6 bases). Sequenced sample: blood. This clonotype originated in a woman aged 45-65 years with Graves' ophthalmopathy. The CDR3, as DNA: TGTGCCAGCACTGCGGGACGCTACGAGCAGTACTTC. As protein: CASTAGRYEQYF.